The 3 T cell receptor beta chains reported below all come from one sample, sequenced in a study of lymphopenia after photon versus proton radiotherapy. Repertoires were generated with immunoSEQ multiplex PCR, while TCRdb's copy carries only in-frame clones and drops some. This table has about 65,000 clones, approximately 87% appearing once. The sample here was peripheral blood, taken from a patient treated with proton-based radiotherapy. The receptors stem from a man older than 75 with esophageal cancer.

The gene calls are TRBV5-6 and TRBJ1-2, with 10 bases that match TRBD1. From germline, CDR1 is SGHDT and CDR2 YYEEEE. The CDR3 sequence is 18 residues long. Germline trimming cut 4 bases from V and 2 bases from J; bases unmatched to any gene: 14. The CDR3 spells CASSRRRDRGSANYGYTF. The CDR3 nucleotides are TGTGCCAGCAGCCGTCGTCGGGACAGGGGTTCCGCCAACTATGGCTACACCTTC. Drawing the rest from reference TRBV5-6 and TRBJ1-2, the complete variable domain is DAGVTQSPTHLIKTRGQQVTLRCSPKSGHDTVSWYQQALGQGPQFIFQYYEEEERQRGNFPDRFSGHQFPNYSSELNVNALLLGDSALYLCASSRRRDRGSANYGYTFGSGTRLTVV.

J is TRBJ2-5 and V is TRBV19, with D uncertain. The J call may be incorrect, as the DNA end agrees better with TRBJ2-7. Germline assignment: CDR1 LNHDA and CDR2 SQIVND (reference sequence). The CDR3 is 15 amino acids. The DNA for the CDR3 is TGTGCCAGTAGTATTCGACACCTTCTCTCCTACGAGCAGTACTTC. Translating it yields CASSIRHLLSYEQYF.

The CDR3 spells CASGPGTGGTEGEAQYF. As DNA, the CDR3 is TGTGCCAGCGGGCCCGGGACAGGGGGAACAGAAGGTGAGGCCCAGTACTTC. This sequence joins TRBV4-2 and TRBJ2-5, with 11 positions matching TRBD1. This CDR3 has 17 residues. The J segment lost 9 bases and the V segment lost 8 bases, leaving 20 bases of the junction unmatched. The germline V gene has CDR1 LGHNA and CDR2 YNFKEQ.